This TCR beta chain was obtained from a study of cytomegalovirus exposure and HLA in healthy donors. With 60 Vbeta and 13 Jbeta primers, the PCR was carried out. Clones were read by immunoSEQ multiplex PCR, and TCRdb kept only the in-frame ones, dropping some. Among fewer than 200,000 clones, 70% to 80% were seen once, and the ten largest hold approximately 14%. A few counts support this clone. Sequencing input: PBMCs. The source is a woman in her twenties or thirties in good health and CMV-seropositive.

In DNA form, the CDR3 reads TGCGCCAGCAGAGATTTCCGGGACAGGGTAGAGGGCTACACCTTC. This gives the protein CASRDFRDRVEGYTF. The gene calls are TRBV5-1 and TRBJ1-2; 9 nucleotides agree with TRBD1. CDR1 and CDR2 from the germline V gene are SGHRS and YFSETQ. V was pared by 5 bases and J by 8 bases, with 13 bases of the junction left unmatched. There are 15 residues in the CDR3.